These 23 T cell receptor beta chains came from one sample sequenced in a study of T cell changes during pregnancy in multiple sclerosis. Sequenced by immunoSEQ multiplex PCR; TCRdb stores in-frame clones only, minus some. The data hold roughly 85,000 clones, with approximately 91% observed a single time. Material: peripheral blood, obtained in the first trimester of pregnancy. These TCRs come from a female donor with multiple sclerosis, enrolled in a pregnancy study.

The gene calls are TRBV29-1 and TRBJ2-2; the D is unclear. V dropped 4 bases and J dropped 5 bases, with 5 bases sitting between them. Germline V gene sequence: CDR1 SQVTM, CDR2 ANQGSEA. The CDR3 is 11 amino acids. Written as DNA, the CDR3 is TGCAGCGTTGCTCGGACCGGGGAGCTGTTTTTT. It encodes CSVARTGELFF.

The chain links TRBV21-1 to TRBJ1-2; whether TRBD1, the table's D call, matches the DNA was not checked. TRBV21-1 is tagged as a pseudogene. This CDR3 comprises 17 residues. The CDR3 coding sequence is TGTGCCAGCAGCGAAGCGGTACAGGGCGGGCAAGGCTATGGCTACACCTTC. Translation: CASSEAVQGGQGYGYTF.

The V gene is TRBV10-3, the J gene TRBJ2-3; 11 nucleotides align to TRBD2. CDR1 and CDR2 from the germline V gene are ENHRY and SYGVKD. The CDR3 has 15 amino acids. V trimming: 5 bases; J trimming: 2 bases; junction bases outside the gene matches: 3. The CDR3 coding sequence is TGTGCCATCAGTCGACTAGCGGGAAACACAGATACGCAGTATTTT. It yields the protein CAISRLAGNTDTQYF.

This clone was seen only a few times. The V gene is TRBV5-1, the J gene TRBJ2-7; TRBD2 agrees at 10 bases. Per the germline V gene, CDR1 is SGHRS and CDR2 is YFSETQ. The CDR3 contains 14 residues. V lost 1 base, J lost 6 bases, and 4 bases stayed unmatched. CDR3 region: CASSLPSGSGEQYF. As DNA, the CDR3 is TGCGCCAGCAGCTTGCCTAGCGGGAGTGGCGAGCAGTACTTC.

The chain combines TRBV2 with TRBJ2-5, with D tentatively TRBD2 (6 bases). Germline V lookup: CDR1 SNHLY, CDR2 FYNNEI. The germline V and J ends were trimmed by 6 bases and 4 bases, with 15 bases remaining between them. The CDR3 has 14 residues. The CDR3 here is CASRGPQAGETQYF. In DNA form, the CDR3 reads TGTGCCAGCAGGGGACCCCAAGCGGGAGAGACCCAGTACTTC.

The chain has TRBV4-1 and TRBJ1-4; 9 bases are a match to TRBD1. Germline assignment: CDR1 MGHRA and CDR2 YSYEKL. This CDR3 region has 20 residues. V gave up 5 bases and J gave up 0 bases; unmatched junction bases: 16. CDR3 loop: CASSFRQGGSVTTTNEKLFF. The CDR3 region has the DNA TGCGCCAGCAGCTTCCGACAGGGGGGTTCAGTAACCACAACTAATGAAAAACTGTTTTTT.

The V and J genes are TRBV7-6 and TRBJ2-2; no clear D gene. The CDR3 is 15 residues long. Germline lookup yields CDR1 SGHVS and CDR2 FNYEAQ. V lost 4 bases and J lost 4, with 13 bases in between. CDR3 nucleotides: TGTGCCAGCAGCTCGATGACTGGAAGCACCGGGGAGCTGTTTTTT. This encodes CASSSMTGSTGELFF.

This chain uses TRBV4-1 with TRBJ1-2, with a tentative D call TRBD1 (6 bases). With 3 bases removed from V and 4 bases from J, the gap between germline ends came to 15 bases. Germline V gene data show CDR1 as MGHRA and CDR2 as YSYEKL. The CDR3 has 15 residues. The CDR3 DNA reads TGCGCCAGCAGCCATATTGAAACAGGGACCTATGGCTACACCTTC. Its translation is CASSHIETGTYGYTF.

V usage is TRBV28 and J usage is TRBJ2-7, with D maybe TRBD1 (5 bases). Trimming left V 4 bases short and J 6 bases short, with 16 bases between. The germline gives CDR1 MDHEN, CDR2 SYDVKM. There are 14 residues in the CDR3. In nucleotides, the CDR3 is TGTGCCAGCAGTTGGGTCAGGGTTCGAGGCGAGCAGTACTTC. Translation gives CASSWVRVRGEQYF.

V gene TRBV19 combines with J gene TRBJ1-5; 7 bases are shared with TRBD1. With 6 bases clipped from V and 4 bases from J, the junction kept 12 bases outside the gene matches. This CDR3 region has 16 residues. Germline CDR1 LNHDA, CDR2 SQIVND (reference sequence). The CDR3 reads CASRPQGGQMNQPQHF. CDR3 sequence (DNA): TGTGCCAGTAGACCTCAAGGGGGACAGATGAATCAGCCCCAGCATTTT. Combining the CDR3 with reference TRBV19 and TRBJ1-5 gives the whole variable domain DGGITQSPKYLFRKEGQNVTLSCEQNLNHDAMYWYRQDPGQGLRLIYYSQIVNDFQKGDIAEGYSVSREKKESFPLTVTSAQKNPTAFYLCASRPQGGQMNQPQHFGDGTRLSIL.

The chain links TRBV7-9 to TRBJ2-6; 8 bases are a match to TRBD2. The CDR3 contains 15 residues. Germline V gives CDR1 SEHNR, CDR2 FQNEAQ (reference sequence). Trimming removed 6 bases from V and 9 bases from J; junction bases left unmatched: 10. In DNA form, the CDR3 reads TGTGCCAGCAGTCCTAAAGCGGGAGTATACAACGTCCTGACTTTC. It codes for CASSPKAGVYNVLTF. Complete variable domain (other parts from reference TRBV7-9 and TRBJ2-6): DTGVSQNPRHKITKRGQNVTFRCDPISEHNRLYWYRQTLGQGPEFLTYFQNEAQLEKSRLLSDRFSAERPKGSFSTLEIQRTEQGDSAMYLCASSPKAGVYNVLTFGAGSRLTVL.

In its sample, this clone was seen once. The chain joins TRBV9 to TRBJ1-6; the D gene is possibly TRBD1 (5 bases). The V end was cut by 1 base, the J end by 7 bases, with 9 bases between. This CDR3 has 14 amino acids. Germline-derived CDR1 and CDR2 are SGDLS and YYNGEE. This CDR3 is CASSVSQGNSPLHF. CDR3 nucleotide sequence: TGTGCCAGCAGCGTAAGCCAGGGAAATTCACCCCTCCACTTT.

This rearrangement joins TRBV29-1 to TRBJ2-7, with TRBD1 identical over 9 bases. The junction had 4 bases not matched to a gene; V was cut back by 6 bases and J by 1 base. Per germline, CDR1 SQVTM and CDR2 ANQGSEA. The CDR3 runs to 13 residues. CDR3 in DNA: TGCAGCGTGGGCGACAGGGGGTCCTACGAGCAGTACTTC. This sequence encodes CSVGDRGSYEQYF.

J is TRBJ1-4 and V is TRBV7-2; 9 nucleotides agree with TRBD1. The ends lost 5 bases at V and 10 bases at J; junction bases unmatched: 17. Per germline, CDR1 SGHTA and CDR2 FQGNSA. CDR3 length: 17 amino acids. In nucleotides, the CDR3 is TGTGCCAGCAGCCTACAATCGACCGGGACAGGGTTCGGAAAACTGTTTTTT. This sequence encodes CASSLQSTGTGFGKLFF.

J is TRBJ1-5 and V is TRBV27; 7 positions agree with TRBD1. CDR1 and CDR2 from the germline V gene are MNHEY and SMNVEV (reference sequence). The CDR3 spans 12 residues. With 6 bases clipped from V and 8 bases from J, the junction kept 4 bases outside the gene matches. CDR3 amino acids: CASRNRGEPQHF. DNA of the CDR3: TGTGCCAGCAGGAACAGGGGAGAGCCCCAGCATTTT.

The CDR3 sequence: CASRLTGGKNYEQYF. The CDR3 DNA sequence: TGTGCCAGTAGATTAACGGGGGGAAAAAACTACGAGCAGTACTTC. V is TRBV19 and J is TRBJ2-7; 7 bases agree with TRBD2. Germline CDR1 is LNHDA and CDR2 is SQIVND (reference sequence). The CDR3 covers 15 residues. V dropped 6 bases and J dropped 3; count of bases not matched to a gene: 11.

This clone was detected only once. The chain joins TRBV7-8 to TRBJ2-1, with 8 bases aligning to TRBD1. Germline-derived CDR1 and CDR2 are SGHVS and FQNEAQ. The CDR3 extends over 16 amino acids. The V and J ends lost 1 base and 6 bases, in that order; junction bases with no gene match: 8. The CDR3 region has the DNA TGTGCCAGCAGCTTAGTACGGGGGACAGGAGTCAATGAGCAGTTCTTC. It codes for CASSLVRGTGVNEQFF.

J is TRBJ1-2 and V is TRBV2, with 9 nucleotides matching TRBD1. The CDR3 contains 15 residues. Trimming at V came to 3 bases and at J to 4 bases, leaving 6 bases not matched to a gene. The germline CDR1 and CDR2 sequences are SNHLY and FYNNEI. The CDR3: CASSETGQGTYGYTF. Written as DNA, the CDR3 is TGTGCCAGCAGTGAGACAGGACAGGGGACCTATGGCTACACCTTC.

The DNA for the CDR3 is TGTGCCAGCAGCTCAGCCGGGACAGCGAACACCGGGGAGCTGTTTTTT. It is translated as CASSSAGTANTGELFF. V is TRBV7-3 and J is TRBJ2-2; 7 nucleotides agree with TRBD1. CDR1 and CDR2 (germline): SGHTA, FQGTGA. Trimming removed 4 bases from V and 0 bases from J; junction bases left unmatched: 5. This CDR3 is built from 16 residues.

This chain uses TRBV7-9 with TRBJ2-1; D is perhaps TRBD1 (5 bases). The CDR3 totals 13 residues. Trimming shortened V by 6 bases and J by 9 bases, and 15 bases separated the two germline ends. Germline V lookup: CDR1 SEHNR, CDR2 FQNEAQ (reference sequence). CDR3 region: CASSYQGRSEQFF. For the CDR3, the DNA is TGTGCCAGCAGTTACCAGGGTCGGAGTGAGCAGTTCTTC.

CDR3 DNA: TGTGCCAGCAGGGGTATCCGGGGGACAGAAACCCACGAGCAGTACTTC. The encoded protein is CASRGIRGTETHEQYF. The chain recombines TRBV2 with TRBJ2-7; tentatively, D is TRBD1 (7 bases). Trimming took 6 bases from V and 5 from J, leaving 23 bases between them. This CDR3 has 16 amino acids. Germline values: CDR1 SNHLY, CDR2 FYNNEI.

The gene calls are TRBV27 and TRBJ2-7, with D possibly matching TRBD2 (5 bases). CDR1 is MNHEY and CDR2 is SMNVEV in the germline V gene (reference sequence). V was clipped by 1 base and J by 3 bases, with 10 bases between them. CDR3 length equals 14 residues. DNA of the CDR3: TGTGCCAGCAGTTTATTAGGACTCAACTACGAGCAGTACTTC. Amino acid sequence: CASSLLGLNYEQYF.

Concerning this clone: Its ends do not fully match the called genes, so a read error is possible. The chain joins TRBV7-7 to TRBJ2-2; TRBD2 is a possible D gene (5 bases). This CDR3 contains 14 residues. Germline CDR1 reads SSHAT; CDR2 reads FNYEAQ (reference sequence). The CDR3: CASSLTTSTGELFF. DNA of the CDR3: TGTGCTAGCAGCTTAACAACTAGCACCGGGGAGCTGTTTTTT.